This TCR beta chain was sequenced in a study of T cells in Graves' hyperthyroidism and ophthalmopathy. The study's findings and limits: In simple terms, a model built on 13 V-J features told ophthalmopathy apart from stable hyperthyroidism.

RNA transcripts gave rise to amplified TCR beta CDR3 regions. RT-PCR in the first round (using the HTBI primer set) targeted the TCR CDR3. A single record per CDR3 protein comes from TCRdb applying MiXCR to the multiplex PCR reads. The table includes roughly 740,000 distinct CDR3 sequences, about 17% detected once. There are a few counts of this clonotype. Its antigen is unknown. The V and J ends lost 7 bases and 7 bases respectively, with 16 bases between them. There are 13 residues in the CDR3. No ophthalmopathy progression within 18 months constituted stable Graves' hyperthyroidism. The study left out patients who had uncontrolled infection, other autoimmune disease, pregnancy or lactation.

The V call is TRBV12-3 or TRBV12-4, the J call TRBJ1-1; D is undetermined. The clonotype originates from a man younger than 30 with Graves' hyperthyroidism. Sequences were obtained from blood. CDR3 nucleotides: TGTGCCAGCATTATTAGACTTGGAGGTGAAGCTTTCTTT. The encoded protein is CASIIRLGGEAFF.